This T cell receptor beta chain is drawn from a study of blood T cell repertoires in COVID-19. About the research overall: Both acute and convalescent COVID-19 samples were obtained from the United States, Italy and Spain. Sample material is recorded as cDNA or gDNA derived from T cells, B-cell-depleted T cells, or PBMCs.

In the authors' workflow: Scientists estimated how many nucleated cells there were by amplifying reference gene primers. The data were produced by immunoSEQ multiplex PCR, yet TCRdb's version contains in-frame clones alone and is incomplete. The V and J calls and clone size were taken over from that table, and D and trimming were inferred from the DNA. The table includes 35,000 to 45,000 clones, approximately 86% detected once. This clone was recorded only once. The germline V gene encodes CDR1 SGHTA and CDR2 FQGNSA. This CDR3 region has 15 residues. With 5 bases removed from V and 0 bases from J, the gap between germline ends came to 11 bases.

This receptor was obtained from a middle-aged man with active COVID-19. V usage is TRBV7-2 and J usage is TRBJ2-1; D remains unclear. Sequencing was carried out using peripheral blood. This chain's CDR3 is CASSQPWSSYNEQFF. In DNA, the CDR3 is TGTGCCAGCAGCCAACCATGGAGCTCCTACAATGAGCAGTTCTTC. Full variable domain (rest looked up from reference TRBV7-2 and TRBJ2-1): GAGVSQSPSNKVTEKGKDVELRCDPISGHTALYWYRQSLGQGLEFLIYFQGNSAPDKSGLPSDRFSAERTGGSVSTLTIQRTQQEDSAVYLCASSQPWSSYNEQFFGPGTRLTVL.